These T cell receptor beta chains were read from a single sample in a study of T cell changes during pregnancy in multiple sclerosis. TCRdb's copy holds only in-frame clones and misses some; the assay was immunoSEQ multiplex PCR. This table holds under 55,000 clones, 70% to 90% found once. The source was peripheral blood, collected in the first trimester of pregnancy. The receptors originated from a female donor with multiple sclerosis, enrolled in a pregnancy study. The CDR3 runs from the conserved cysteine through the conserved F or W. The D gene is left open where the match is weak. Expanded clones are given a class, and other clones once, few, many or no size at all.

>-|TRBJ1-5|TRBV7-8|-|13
TGTGCCAGCAGCTTGGGGGCCGATCAGCCCCAGCATTTT
CASSLGADQPQHF
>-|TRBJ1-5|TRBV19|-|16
TGTGCCAGTAGGCGGTCGTGGGGGCTGAGCAATCAGCCCCAGCATTTT
CASRRSWGLSNQPQHF
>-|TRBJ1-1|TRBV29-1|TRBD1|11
TGCAGCGGTGACAGGGGGCCCCAGGCTTTCTTT
CSGDRGPQAFF
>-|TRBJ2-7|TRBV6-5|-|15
TGTGCCAGCAGTTTCCAGGAAGGGGTTCGGGTCGAGCAGTACTTC
CASSFQEGVRVEQYF
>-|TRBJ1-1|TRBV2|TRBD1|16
TGTGCCAGCGCAACTCGGACAGGGGGCGGGAACACTGAAGCTTTCTTT
CASATRTGGGNTEAFF
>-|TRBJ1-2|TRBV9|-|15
TGTGCCAGCAGCGTACGACCCGACAACCACTATGGCTACACCTTC
CASSVRPDNHYGYTF
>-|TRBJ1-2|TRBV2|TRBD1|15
TGTGCCAGCAGTTCGCCGGGACAGGGGGTCCATGGCTACACCTTC
CASSSPGQGVHGYTF
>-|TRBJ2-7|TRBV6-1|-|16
TGTGCCAGCAGTGAAGCTCCAGGACGCAGGGCCTACGAGCAGTACTTC
CASSEAPGRRAYEQYF
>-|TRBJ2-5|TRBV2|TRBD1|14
TGTGCCAGCAGTGGGGACAGGGGAGTGGAGACCCAGTACTTC
CASSGDRGVETQYF
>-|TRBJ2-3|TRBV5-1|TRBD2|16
TGCGCCAGCGTCGATTTAGCGGGGGGGGCCACAGATACGCAGTATTTT
CASVDLAGGATDTQYF
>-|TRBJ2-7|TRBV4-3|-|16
TGCGCCAGCAGCCAAGGAGTACTAGCCGGCGCCTACGAGCAGTACTTC
CASSQGVLAGAYEQYF
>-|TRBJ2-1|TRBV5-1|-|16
TGCGCCAGCAAGAAAATTCCGGGGGGCCAATCTAATGAGCAGTTCTTC
CASKKIPGGQSNEQFF
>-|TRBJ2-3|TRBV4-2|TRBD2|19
TGTGCCAGCAGCCAAGATTTTCTGCGAGCGGGGGGCAGCACAGATACGCAGTATTTT
CASSQDFLRAGGSTDTQYF
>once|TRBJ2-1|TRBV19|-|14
TGTGCCAGTAATAGGGGAAGCTCCTACAATGAGCAGTTCTTC
CASNRGSSYNEQFF
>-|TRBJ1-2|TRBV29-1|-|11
TGCAGCGTTCCCCTTAACTATGGCTACACCTTC
CSVPLNYGYTF
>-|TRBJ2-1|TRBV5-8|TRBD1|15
TGTGCCAGCAGCTTGCCGGGACAGGGGGCGAATGAGCAGTTCTTC
CASSLPGQGANEQFF
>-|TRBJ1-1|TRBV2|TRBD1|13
TGTGCCATCCAGGGGGCTGTGAACACTGAAGCTTTCTTT
CAIQGAVNTEAFF
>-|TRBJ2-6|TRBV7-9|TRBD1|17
TGTGCCAGCGAGAAGGGACAGGGCGTCGTTGGGGCCAACGTCCTGACTTTC
CASEKGQGVVGANVLTF
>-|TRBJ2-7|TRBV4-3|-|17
TGCGCCAGCAGCCTTCTGCTAGAGGGTTCGGTACGGCACGAGCAGTACTTC
CASSLLLEGSVRHEQYF
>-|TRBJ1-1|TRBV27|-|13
TGTGCCAGCAGCCATCCGGGACTTTCTGAAGCTTTCTTT
CASSHPGLSEAFF
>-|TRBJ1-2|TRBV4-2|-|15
TGTGCCAGCAGCCCACCCAGAGCGGATAACTATGGCTACACCTTC
CASSPPRADNYGYTF
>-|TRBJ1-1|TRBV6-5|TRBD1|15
TGTGCCAGCAGCCGCAGGGGGAGTTTACGCACTGAAGCTTTCTTT
CASSRRGSLRTEAFF
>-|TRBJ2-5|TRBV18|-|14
TGTGCCAGCTCACCACCCATGTCACAAGAGACCCAGTACTTC
CASSPPMSQETQYF
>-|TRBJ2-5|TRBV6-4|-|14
TGTGCCACCCGGCGGGGCGGTTCGGTAGAGACCCAGTACTTC
CATRRGGSVETQYF
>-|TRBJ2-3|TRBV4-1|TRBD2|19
TGCGCCAGCAGCCAAGCAAACCCGGCTAGCGGATCCCCCACAGATACGCAGTATTTT
CASSQANPASGSPTDTQYF
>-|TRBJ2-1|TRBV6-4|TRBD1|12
TGTGCCAGCAGAGGGACAGGGGATGAGCAGTTCTTC
CASRGTGDEQFF
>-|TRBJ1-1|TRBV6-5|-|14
TGTGCCAGCAGTTACTCGTGGGCTAACACTGAAGCTTTCTTT
CASSYSWANTEAFF
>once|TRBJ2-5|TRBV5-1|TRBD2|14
TGCGCCAGCAGCTTGGACGGGGGGGGAGAGACCCAGTACTTC
CASSLDGGGETQYF
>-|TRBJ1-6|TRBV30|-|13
TGTGCCTGGAGTGGTCGGTCGGGTTCACCCCTCCACTTT
CAWSGRSGSPLHF
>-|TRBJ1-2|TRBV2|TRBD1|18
TGTGCCAGCAACGGTGCTCGGGACAGGGGGCGTTCTCACTATGGCTACACCTTC
CASNGARDRGRSHYGYTF
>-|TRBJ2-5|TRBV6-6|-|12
TGTGCCAGCAGTTACTCGACACAGACCCAGTACTTC
CASSYSTQTQYF
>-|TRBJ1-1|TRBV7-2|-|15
TGTGCCAGCAGCTACCAGGGGACCACGAACACTGAAGCTTTCTTT
CASSYQGTTNTEAFF
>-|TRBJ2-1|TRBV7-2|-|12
TGTGCCAGCAGCCGGGACCCCCCGGGAGAGTTCTTC
CASSRDPPGEFF
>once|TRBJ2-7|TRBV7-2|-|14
TGTGCCAGCAGCCCCTTGGCCAGGGGTGGCGAGCAGTACTTC
CASSPLARGGEQYF